This TCR beta chain is from a study of tumor and adjacent non-tumor tissue in lung cancer. General study points: Top 100 clones took a larger repertoire share in normal lung.

There are 14 residues in the CDR3. Trimming pared 7 bases from V and 4 bases from J, leaving 15 bases between. TCRbeta libraries were built with three rounds of nested PCR, modified from ARM-PCR. TCRdb reprocessed the multiplex PCR reads via MiXCR and lists one record per CDR3 protein. The sample contains approximately 100,000 distinct CDR3 sequences, around 75% of which appear only once. The template was RNA from unsorted bulk tissue. In regard to this clonotype: Its antigen is unidentified. A clone one base away is much larger, so this may be a read error.

Sequenced: lung tumor tissue. The TCR sequence derives from a woman in her sixties with non-small cell lung cancer. V is TRBV12-3 or TRBV12-4 and J is TRBJ2-3; D not certain. The CDR3 spells CASTLGGRSDTQYF. Written as DNA, the CDR3 is TGTGCCAGCACCTTAGGTGGGCGATCAGATACGCAGTATTTT.